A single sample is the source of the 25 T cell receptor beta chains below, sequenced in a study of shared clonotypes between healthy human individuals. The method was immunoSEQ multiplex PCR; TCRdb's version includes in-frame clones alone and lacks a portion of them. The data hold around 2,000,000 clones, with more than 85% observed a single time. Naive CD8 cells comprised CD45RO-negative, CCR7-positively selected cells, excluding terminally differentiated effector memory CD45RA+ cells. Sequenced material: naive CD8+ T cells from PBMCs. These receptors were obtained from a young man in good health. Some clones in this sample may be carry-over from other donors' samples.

Here the CDR3 DNA reads TGCGCCAGCAGCCAAGAACAGGGTGGCACTGAAGCTTTCTTT. Protein: CASSQEQGGTEAFF. The chain combines TRBV4-3 with TRBJ1-1; a weak D match, TRBD1 (6 bases). The germline V gene encodes CDR1 LGHNA and CDR2 YSLEER. Trimming removed 0 bases at V and 4 bases at J, with 9 bases between. The CDR3 extends over 14 amino acids.

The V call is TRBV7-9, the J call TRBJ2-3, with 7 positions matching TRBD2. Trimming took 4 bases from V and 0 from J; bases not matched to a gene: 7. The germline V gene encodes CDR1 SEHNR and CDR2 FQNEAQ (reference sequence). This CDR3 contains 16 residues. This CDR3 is CASSSGPGGSTDTQYF. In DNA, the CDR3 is TGTGCCAGCAGCTCCGGCCCGGGAGGTAGCACAGATACGCAGTATTTT.

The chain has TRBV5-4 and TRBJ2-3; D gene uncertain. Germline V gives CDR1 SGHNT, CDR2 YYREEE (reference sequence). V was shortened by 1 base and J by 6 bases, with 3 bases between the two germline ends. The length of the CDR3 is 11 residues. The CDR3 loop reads CASSLWDTQYF. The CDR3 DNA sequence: TGTGCCAGCAGCTTGTGGGATACGCAGTATTTT. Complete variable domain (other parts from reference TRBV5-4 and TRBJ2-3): ETGVTQSPTHLIKTRGQQVTLRCSSQSGHNTVSWYQQALGQGPQFIFQYYREEENGRGNFPPRFSGLQFPNYSSELNVNALELDDSALYLCASSLWDTQYFGPGTRLTVL.

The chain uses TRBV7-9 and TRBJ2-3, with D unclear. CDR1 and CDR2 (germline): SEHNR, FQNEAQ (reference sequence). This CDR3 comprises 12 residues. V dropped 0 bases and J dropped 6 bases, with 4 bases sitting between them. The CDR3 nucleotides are TGTGCCAGCAGCTTAGCGGAGGATACGCAGTATTTT. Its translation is CASSLAEDTQYF. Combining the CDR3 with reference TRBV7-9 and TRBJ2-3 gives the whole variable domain DTGVSQNPRHKITKRGQNVTFRCDPISEHNRLYWYRQTLGQGPEFLTYFQNEAQLEKSRLLSDRFSAERPKGSFSTLEIQRTEQGDSAMYLCASSLAEDTQYFGPGTRLTVL.

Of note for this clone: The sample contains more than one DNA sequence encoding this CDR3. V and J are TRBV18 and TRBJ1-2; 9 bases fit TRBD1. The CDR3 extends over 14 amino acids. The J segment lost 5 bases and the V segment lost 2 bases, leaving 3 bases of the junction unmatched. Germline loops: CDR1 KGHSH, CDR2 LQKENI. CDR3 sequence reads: CASSPGQGLYGYTF. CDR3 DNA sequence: TGTGCCAGCTCACCAGGACAGGGGCTATATGGCTACACCTTC.

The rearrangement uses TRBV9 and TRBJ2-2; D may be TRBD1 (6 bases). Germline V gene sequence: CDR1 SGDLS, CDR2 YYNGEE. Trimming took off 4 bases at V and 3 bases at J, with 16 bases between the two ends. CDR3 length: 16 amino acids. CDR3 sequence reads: CASSSSLKGDTGELFF. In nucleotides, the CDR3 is TGTGCCAGCAGCTCCAGTTTAAAGGGGGACACCGGGGAGCTGTTTTTT.

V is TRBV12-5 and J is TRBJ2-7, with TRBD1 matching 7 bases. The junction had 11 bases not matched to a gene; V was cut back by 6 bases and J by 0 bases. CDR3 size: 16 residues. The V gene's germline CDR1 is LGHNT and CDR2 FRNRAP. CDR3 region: CASGDRGQEDSYEQYF. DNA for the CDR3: TGTGCTAGTGGCGACAGAGGACAGGAAGACTCCTACGAGCAGTACTTC. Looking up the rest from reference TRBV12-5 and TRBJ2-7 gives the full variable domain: DARVTQTPRHKVTEMGQEVTMRCQPILGHNTVFWYRQTMMQGLELLAYFRNRAPLDDSGMPKDRFSAEMPDATLATLKIQPSEPRDSAVYFCASGDRGQEDSYEQYFGPGTRLTVT.

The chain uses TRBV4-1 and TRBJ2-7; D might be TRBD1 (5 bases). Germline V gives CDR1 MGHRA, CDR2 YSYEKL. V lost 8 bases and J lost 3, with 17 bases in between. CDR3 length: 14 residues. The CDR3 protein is CASATEPYDYEQYF. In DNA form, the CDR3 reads TGCGCCAGCGCGACAGAGCCCTATGACTACGAGCAGTACTTC.

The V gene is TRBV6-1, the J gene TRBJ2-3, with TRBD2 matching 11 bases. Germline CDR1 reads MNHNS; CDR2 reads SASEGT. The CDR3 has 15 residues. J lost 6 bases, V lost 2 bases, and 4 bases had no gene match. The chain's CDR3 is CASSEIAGGRDTQYF. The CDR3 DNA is TGTGCCAGCAGTGAAATAGCGGGAGGGCGGGATACGCAGTATTTT.

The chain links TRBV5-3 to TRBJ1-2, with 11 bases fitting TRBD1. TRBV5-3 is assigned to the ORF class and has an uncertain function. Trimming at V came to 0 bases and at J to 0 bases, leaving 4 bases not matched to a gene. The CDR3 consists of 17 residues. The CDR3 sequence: CARSLVGTGGANYGYTF. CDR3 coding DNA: TGTGCCAGAAGCTTGGTCGGGACAGGGGGAGCTAACTATGGCTACACCTTC.

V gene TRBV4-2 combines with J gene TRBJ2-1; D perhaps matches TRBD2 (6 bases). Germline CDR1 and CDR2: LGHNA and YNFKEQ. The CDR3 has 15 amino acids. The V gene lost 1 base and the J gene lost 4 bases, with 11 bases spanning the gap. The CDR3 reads CASSQGREMYNEQFF. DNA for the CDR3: TGTGCCAGCAGCCAAGGGAGGGAAATGTACAATGAGCAGTTCTTC.

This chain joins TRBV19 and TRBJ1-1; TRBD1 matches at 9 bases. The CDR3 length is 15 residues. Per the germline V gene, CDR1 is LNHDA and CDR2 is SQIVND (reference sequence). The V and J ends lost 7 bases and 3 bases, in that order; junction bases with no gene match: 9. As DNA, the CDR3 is TGTGCCAGTACCCCCTCGGACAGGGGAGACACTGAAGCTTTCTTT. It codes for CASTPSDRGDTEAFF.

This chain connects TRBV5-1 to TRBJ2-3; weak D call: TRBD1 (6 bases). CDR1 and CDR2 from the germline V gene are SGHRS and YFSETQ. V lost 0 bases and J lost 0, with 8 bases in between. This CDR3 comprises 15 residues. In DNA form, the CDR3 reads TGCGCCAGCAGCTTGGACAGGGCTAGCACAGATACGCAGTATTTT. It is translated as CASSLDRASTDTQYF.

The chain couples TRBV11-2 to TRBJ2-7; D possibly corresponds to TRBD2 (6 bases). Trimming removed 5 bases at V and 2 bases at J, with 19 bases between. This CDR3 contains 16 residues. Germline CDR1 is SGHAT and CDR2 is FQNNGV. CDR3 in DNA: TGTGCCAGCAGCCACAGTTGGGGGGAGGAACCCTACGAGCAGTACTTC. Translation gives CASSHSWGEEPYEQYF.

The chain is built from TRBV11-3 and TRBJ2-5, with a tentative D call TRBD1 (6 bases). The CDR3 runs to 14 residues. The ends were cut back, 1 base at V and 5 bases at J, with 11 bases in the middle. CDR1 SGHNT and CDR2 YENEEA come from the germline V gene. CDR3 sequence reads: CASSLGRGWETQYF. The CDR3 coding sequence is TGTGCCAGCAGCTTAGGCAGGGGCTGGGAGACCCAGTACTTC.

DNA for the CDR3: TGTGCCAGCAGTTACGCGGACTTTCTCGAGCAGTACTTC. Protein sequence: CASSYADFLEQYF. The chain links TRBV6-6 to TRBJ2-7; perhaps TRBD2 as D (5 bases). The CDR3 is made up of 13 amino acids. In germline, CDR1 is MNHNY, CDR2 SVGAGI (reference sequence). Trimming stripped 2 bases from V and 6 bases from J, with 11 bases between.

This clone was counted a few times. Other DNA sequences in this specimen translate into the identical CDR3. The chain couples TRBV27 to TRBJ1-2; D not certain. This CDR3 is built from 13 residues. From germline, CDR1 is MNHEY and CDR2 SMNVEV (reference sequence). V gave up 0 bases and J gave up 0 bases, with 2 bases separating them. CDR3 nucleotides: TGTGCCAGCAGTTTATCGGCTAACTATGGCTACACCTTC. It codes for CASSLSANYGYTF.

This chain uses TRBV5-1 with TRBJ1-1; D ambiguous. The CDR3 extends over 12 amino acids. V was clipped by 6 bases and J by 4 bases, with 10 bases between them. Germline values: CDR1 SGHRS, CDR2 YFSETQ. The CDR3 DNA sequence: TGCGCCAGCAAGTGGGAGGGCACTGAAGCTTTCTTT. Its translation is CASKWEGTEAFF.

The CDR3 bases are TGCAGCGTCAGTTCTGGCGAGCAGTACTTC. It yields the protein CSVSSGEQYF. J is TRBJ2-7 and V is TRBV29-1; D is unclear. Germline V lookup: CDR1 SQVTM, CDR2 ANQGSEA. The germline V and J ends were trimmed by 6 bases and 6 bases, with 9 bases remaining between them. The CDR3 runs 10 residues.

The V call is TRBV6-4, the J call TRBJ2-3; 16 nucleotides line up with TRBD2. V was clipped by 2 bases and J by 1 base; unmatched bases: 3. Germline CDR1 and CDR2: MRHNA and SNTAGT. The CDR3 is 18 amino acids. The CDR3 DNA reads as TGTGCCAGCAGTGACCTTGGGACTAGCGGGAGGGGCACAGATACGCAGTATTTT. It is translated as CASSDLGTSGRGTDTQYF.

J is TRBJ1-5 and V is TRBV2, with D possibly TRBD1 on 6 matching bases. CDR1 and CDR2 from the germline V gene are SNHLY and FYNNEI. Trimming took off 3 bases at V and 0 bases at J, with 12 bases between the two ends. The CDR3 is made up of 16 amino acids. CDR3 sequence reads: CASSDDRKSSNQPQHF. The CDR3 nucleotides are TGTGCCAGCAGTGACGACAGGAAATCTAGCAATCAGCCCCAGCATTTT.

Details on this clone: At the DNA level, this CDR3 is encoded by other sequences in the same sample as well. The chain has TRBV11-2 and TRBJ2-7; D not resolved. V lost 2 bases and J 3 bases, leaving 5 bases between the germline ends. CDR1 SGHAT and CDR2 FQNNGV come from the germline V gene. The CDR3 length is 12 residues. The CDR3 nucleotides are TGTGCCAGCAGCTTATTGGTCTACGAGCAGTACTTC. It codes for CASSLLVYEQYF.

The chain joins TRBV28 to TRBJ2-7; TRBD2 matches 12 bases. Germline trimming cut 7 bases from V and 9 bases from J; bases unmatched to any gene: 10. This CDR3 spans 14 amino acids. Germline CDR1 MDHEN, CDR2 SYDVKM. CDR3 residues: CASNSGLAGSGQYF. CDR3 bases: TGTGCCAGCAACTCGGGACTAGCGGGCTCCGGGCAGTACTTC. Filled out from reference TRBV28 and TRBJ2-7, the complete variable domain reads DVKVTQSSRYLVKRTGEKVFLECVQDMDHENMFWYRQDPGLGLRLIYFSYDVKMKEKGDIPEGYSVSREKKERFSLILESASTNQTSMYLCASNSGLAGSGQYFGPGTRLTVT.

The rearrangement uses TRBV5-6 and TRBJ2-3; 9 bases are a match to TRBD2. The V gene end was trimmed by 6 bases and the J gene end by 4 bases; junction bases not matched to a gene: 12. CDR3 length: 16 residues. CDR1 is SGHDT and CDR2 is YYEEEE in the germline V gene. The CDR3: CASTAPQREDADTQYF. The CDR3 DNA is TGTGCCAGCACCGCCCCGCAGCGGGAGGATGCAGATACGCAGTATTTT.

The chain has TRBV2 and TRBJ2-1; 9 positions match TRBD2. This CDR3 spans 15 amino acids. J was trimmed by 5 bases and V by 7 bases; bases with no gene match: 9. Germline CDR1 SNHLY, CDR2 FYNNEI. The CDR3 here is CASTPATSGDNEQFF. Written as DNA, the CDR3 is TGTGCCAGCACCCCCGCGACTAGCGGAGACAATGAGCAGTTCTTC.